The 9 T cell receptor beta chains in this list originate from one sample, sequenced in a study of OX40 agonist ivuxolimab in advanced cancers. Clones were sequenced by immunoSEQ multiplex PCR, and TCRdb holds only the in-frame ones, with some missing. The table lists under 20,000 clones, 86% of them singletons. Sequenced material: CD4+ or CD8+ T cells sorted from blood, taken in a trial of the OX40 agonist ivuxolimab. These TCRs come from an adult with an advanced solid tumor such as melanoma, head and neck, liver or kidney cancer.

The rearrangement links TRBV6-1 to TRBJ2-3; no firm D call. Trimming stripped 1 base from V and 2 bases from J, with 13 bases between. CDR1 and CDR2 (germline): MNHNS, SASEGT. This CDR3 is 16 amino acids long. The CDR3 DNA reads as TGTGCCAGCAGTGAAGTTTACAAAGGGAACACAGATACGCAGTATTTT. This codes for CASSEVYKGNTDTQYF.

CDR3 protein: CASSHNSHEQFF. The CDR3 DNA is TGCGCCAGCAGCCACAATAGCCACGAGCAGTTCTTC. The rearrangement uses TRBV4-3 and TRBJ2-1; unclear D gene. Between the trimmed V and J ends, which lost 3 bases and 10 bases, there was a span of 10 bases. The CDR3 covers 12 residues. Germline values: CDR1 LGHNA, CDR2 YSLEER.

The chain is built from TRBV7-9 and TRBJ1-2; D possibly corresponds to TRBD1 (6 bases). Deletions cut 4 bases from V and 4 bases from J, with 16 bases between. The CDR3 covers 15 residues. The germline CDR1 and CDR2 sequences are SEHNR and FQNEAQ (reference sequence). CDR3 residues: CASSSDGGLGYGYTF. The DNA for the CDR3 is TGTGCCAGCAGCTCAGACGGGGGGCTCGGCTATGGCTACACCTTC.

The chain joins TRBV15 to TRBJ2-1; D call uncertain. V lost 0 bases, J lost 10 bases, and 22 bases lay in between. Germline lookup yields CDR1 LNHNV and CDR2 YYDKDF (reference sequence). The CDR3 has 17 residues. CDR3: CATSRDRTGPGGLEQFF. DNA for the CDR3: TGTGCCACCAGCAGAGATCGGACCGGGCCAGGCGGCCTAGAGCAGTTCTTC.

V is TRBV19 and J is TRBJ2-3; 7 bases are a match to TRBD2. The CDR3 covers 16 residues. Per the germline V gene, CDR1 is LNHDA and CDR2 is SQIVND (reference sequence). Trimming removed 9 bases from V and 4 bases from J; junction bases left unmatched: 16. The CDR3: CASSSKGRVSPDTQYF. CDR3 coding DNA: TGTGCCAGCTCATCAAAGGGGAGGGTGAGCCCAGATACGCAGTATTTT.

This rearrangement joins TRBV4-2 to TRBJ2-5, with 11 bases fitting TRBD1. The germline gives CDR1 LGHNA, CDR2 YNFKEQ. The CDR3 extends over 17 amino acids. Trimming took 3 bases from V and 4 from J; bases not matched to a gene: 10. Here the CDR3 reads CASSQISGQGVSETQYF. As DNA, the CDR3 is TGTGCCAGCAGCCAGATATCGGGACAGGGGGTATCAGAGACCCAGTACTTC.

This clone was detected once. CDR3 in DNA: TGTGCCAGCTCACCACTACGTGAAGCGGGGGTCACACAAGAGACCCAGTACTTC. Its protein product is CASSPLREAGVTQETQYF. The chain joins TRBV18 to TRBJ2-5; 8 bases are a match to TRBD2. The CDR3 is 18 residues long. Germline-derived CDR1 and CDR2 are KGHSH and LQKENI. V lost 1 base to trimming and J lost 2 bases; unmatched junction nucleotides: 12.

Regarding this clone: This sample includes further DNA sequences coding for the same CDR3. V and J are TRBV20-1 and TRBJ1-1; the D gene is possibly TRBD1 (6 bases). The V and J ends lost 3 bases and 5 bases respectively, with 7 bases between them. This CDR3 has 11 amino acids. Per the germline V gene, CDR1 is DFQATT and CDR2 is SNEGSKA (reference sequence). For the CDR3, the DNA is TGCAGTGCTAGGGGGGCGACTGAAGCTTTCTTT. It is translated as CSARGATEAFF.

CDR3 DNA sequence: TGTGCCAGCAGCACCGCTCAGGGACAGGGAATCGGCTACACCTTC. Translating gives CASSTAQGQGIGYTF. The chain links TRBV5-5 to TRBJ1-2; the match to TRBD1 covers 9 bases. After removal of 4 bases from V and 8 bases from J, the junction contained 12 bases not matched to a gene. The germline V gene encodes CDR1 SGHKS and CDR2 YYEKEE (reference sequence). This CDR3 spans 15 amino acids.